This T cell receptor beta chain was sequenced in a study of blood T cell repertoires in COVID-19. In the study overall: The study drew acute and convalescent COVID-19 samples from the United States, Italy and Spain.

The germline V gene has CDR1 MDHEN and CDR2 SYDVKM. The CDR3 covers 15 residues. V lost 8 bases, J lost 4 bases, and 19 bases lay in between. In the authors' workflow: By means of reference gene primer amplification, nucleated cell counts were estimated. Some clones are missing from TCRdb's copy, which holds only in-frame ones; the method was immunoSEQ multiplex PCR. From that table come the V and J calls and clone size; the DNA was used to work out D and trimming. Of 60,000 to 85,000 clones in the sample, about 85% are singletons; the top ten hold around 3.6%. The TCR sequence derives from a woman between 50 and 59 years old with COVID-19, enrolled during active disease. The chain uses TRBV28 and TRBJ2-3; no clear D. Material: peripheral blood. The CDR3 region has the DNA TGTGCCAGCCTAGGATCTAGTTTCCCCCCAGATACGCAGTATTTT. Amino acids: CASLGSSFPPDTQYF.